The sequence of this T cell receptor (beta chain) was determined in a study of siplizumab effects on memory and regulatory T cells. TCRdb keeps only in-frame clones here, not all; method: immunoSEQ multiplex PCR. This table holds about 91,000 clones, roughly 93% found once. Germline CDR1 reads MNHNS; CDR2 reads SASEGT. The length of the CDR3 is 16 residues. Trimming removed 4 bases from V and 0 bases from J; junction bases left unmatched: 9. The material sequenced was CD8+ T cells sorted from blood. V is TRBV6-1 and J is TRBJ2-7, with 7 bases identical to TRBD2. This sequence was found in a human donor in good health. CDR3 DNA sequence: TGTGCCAGCAGTGGCCGGGGGGTCAGGAGCTCCTACGAGCAGTACTTC. Its protein is CASSGRGVRSSYEQYF.